This T cell receptor (beta chain) was obtained from a study of circulating CD8 cells and anti-PD-1 response in melanoma. Four subsets defined by PD-1 and/or TIGIT were sorted from live CD3+CD8+TCRalphabeta+ cells. Per the germline V gene, CDR1 is DFQATT and CDR2 is SNEGSKA (reference sequence). V was trimmed by 3 bases and J by 0 bases, leaving 12 bases between them. CDR3 length equals 14 residues. In this sample, this clonotype is medium-sized (0.01 to 0.1%). TCR libraries were prepared from 15 ng of total RNA with the QIAseq Immune Repertoire TCR panel. TCRdb independently ran MiXCR on the reads; one entry per CDR3 protein. The sample yields hundreds of distinct CDR3 sequences, roughly 7.2% seen once.

The sample here was CD8+ T cells from PBMCs, taken at baseline or after one month of anti-PD-1 therapy (not recorded which). The genes are TRBV20-1 and TRBJ2-7; a weak D match, TRBD1 (6 bases). This clonotype was sampled from a human donor with melanoma. The chain's CDR3 is CSARRQGSSYEQYF. CDR3 coding DNA: TGCAGTGCTAGGCGGCAGGGGAGCTCCTACGAGCAGTACTTC.